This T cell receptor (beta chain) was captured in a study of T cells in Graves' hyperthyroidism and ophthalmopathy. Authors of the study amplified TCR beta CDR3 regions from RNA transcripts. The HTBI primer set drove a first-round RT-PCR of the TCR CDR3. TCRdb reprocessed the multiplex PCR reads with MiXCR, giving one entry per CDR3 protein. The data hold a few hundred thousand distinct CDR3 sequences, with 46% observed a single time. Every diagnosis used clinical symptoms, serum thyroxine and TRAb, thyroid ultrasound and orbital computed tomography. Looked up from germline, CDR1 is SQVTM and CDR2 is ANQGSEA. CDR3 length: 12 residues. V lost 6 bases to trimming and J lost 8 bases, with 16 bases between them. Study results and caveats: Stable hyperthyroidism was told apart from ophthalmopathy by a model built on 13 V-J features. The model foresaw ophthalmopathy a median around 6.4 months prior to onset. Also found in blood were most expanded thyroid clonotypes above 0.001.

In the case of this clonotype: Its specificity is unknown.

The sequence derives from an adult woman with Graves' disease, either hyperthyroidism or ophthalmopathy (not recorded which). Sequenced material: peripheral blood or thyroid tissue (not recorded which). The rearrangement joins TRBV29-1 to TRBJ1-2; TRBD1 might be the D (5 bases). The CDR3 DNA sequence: TGCAGCGTCGCTACAGGCTCCCACGGCTACACCTTC. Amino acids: CSVATGSHGYTF.